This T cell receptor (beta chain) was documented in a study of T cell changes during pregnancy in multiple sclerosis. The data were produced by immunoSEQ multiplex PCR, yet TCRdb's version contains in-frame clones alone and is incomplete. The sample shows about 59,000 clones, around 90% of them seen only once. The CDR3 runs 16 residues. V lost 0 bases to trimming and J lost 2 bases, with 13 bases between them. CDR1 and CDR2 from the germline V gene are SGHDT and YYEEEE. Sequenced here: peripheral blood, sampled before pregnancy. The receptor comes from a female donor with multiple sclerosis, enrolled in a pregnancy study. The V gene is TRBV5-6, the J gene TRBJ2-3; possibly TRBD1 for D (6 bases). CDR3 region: CASSLGPTGPTDTQYF. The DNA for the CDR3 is TGTGCCAGCAGCTTGGGCCCGACAGGTCCCACAGATACGCAGTATTTT.